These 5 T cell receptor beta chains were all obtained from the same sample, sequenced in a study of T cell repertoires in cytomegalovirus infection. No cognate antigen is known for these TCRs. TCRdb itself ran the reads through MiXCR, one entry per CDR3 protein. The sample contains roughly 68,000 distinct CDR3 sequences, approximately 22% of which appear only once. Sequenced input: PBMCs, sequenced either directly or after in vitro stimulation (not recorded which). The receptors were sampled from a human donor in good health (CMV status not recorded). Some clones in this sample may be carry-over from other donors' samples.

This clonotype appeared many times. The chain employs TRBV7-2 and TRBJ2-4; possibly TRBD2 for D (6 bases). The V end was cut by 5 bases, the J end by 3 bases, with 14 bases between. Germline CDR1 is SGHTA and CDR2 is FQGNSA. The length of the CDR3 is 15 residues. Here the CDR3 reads CASSNRGGDKNIQYF. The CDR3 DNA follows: TGTGCCAGCAGCAATCGGGGCGGGGACAAAAACATTCAGTACTTC.

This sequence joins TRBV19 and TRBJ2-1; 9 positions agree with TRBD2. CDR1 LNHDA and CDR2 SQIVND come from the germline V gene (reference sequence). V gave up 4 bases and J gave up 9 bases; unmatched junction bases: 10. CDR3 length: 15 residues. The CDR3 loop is CASSTRLAETPEQFF. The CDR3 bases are TGTGCCAGTAGTACTCGACTAGCGGAGACCCCTGAGCAGTTCTTC.

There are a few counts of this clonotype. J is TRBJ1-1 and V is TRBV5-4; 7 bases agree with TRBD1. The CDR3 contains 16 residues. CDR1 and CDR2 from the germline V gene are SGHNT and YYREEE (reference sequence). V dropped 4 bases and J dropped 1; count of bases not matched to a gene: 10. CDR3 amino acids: CASSPFRTGRNTEAFF. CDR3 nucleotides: TGTGCCAGCAGCCCCTTTCGGACAGGAAGGAACACTGAAGCTTTCTTT.

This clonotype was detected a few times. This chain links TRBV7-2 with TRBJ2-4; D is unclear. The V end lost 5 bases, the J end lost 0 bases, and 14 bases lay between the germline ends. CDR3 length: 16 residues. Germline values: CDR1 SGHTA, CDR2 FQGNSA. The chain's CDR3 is CASSGPPRLAKNIQYF. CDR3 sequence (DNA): TGTGCCAGCAGCGGGCCCCCTAGACTAGCCAAAAACATTCAGTACTTC.

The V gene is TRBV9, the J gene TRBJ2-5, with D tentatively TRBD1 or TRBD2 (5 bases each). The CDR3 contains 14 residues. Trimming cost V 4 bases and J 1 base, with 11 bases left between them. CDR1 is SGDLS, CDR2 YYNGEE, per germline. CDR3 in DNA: TGTGCCAGCAGCCGGGACCTTTCCCAAGAGACCCAGTACTTC. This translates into CASSRDLSQETQYF.